The next 4 T cell receptor beta chains were all read from a single sample in a study of blood T cells in healthy people across ages. PCR was performed a second time for roughly 7 to 12 cycles using a sample-barcoded 5' primer and a J-beta primer mix. MiXCR, applied by TCRdb to the 5' RACE reads, yields one record per CDR3 protein. This sample has approximately 400,000 distinct CDR3 sequences; approximately 51% occur once, and the top ten carry under 65%. Sequencing used blood. The receptors here all came from a man aged 55 to 69 in good health.

The rearrangement uses TRBV6-1 and TRBJ2-7, with a possible D match to TRBD2 (5 bases). Germline V gene sequence: CDR1 MNHNS, CDR2 SASEGT. V lost 6 bases, J lost 1 base, and 13 bases lay in between. The CDR3 extends over 14 amino acids. CDR3 region: CASSASTGSYEQYF. The CDR3 DNA sequence: TGTGCCAGCAGCGCATCGACGGGGTCCTACGAGCAGTACTTC.

V usage is TRBV29-1 and J usage is TRBJ1-2; tentative D call: TRBD1 (6 bases). V lost 6 bases and J 4 bases, leaving 12 bases between the germline ends. Germline CDR1 is SQVTM and CDR2 is ANQGSEA. The CDR3 is made up of 12 amino acids. The CDR3 is CSVLRDIYGYTF. DNA for the CDR3: TGCAGCGTCTTAAGGGACATCTATGGCTACACCTTC.

This clonotype was observed a few times. The gene calls are TRBV10-3 and TRBJ2-6; possible D gene TRBD2, 5 bases. The V end lost 6 bases, the J end lost 4 bases, and 7 bases lay between the germline ends. Germline V CDR1 and CDR2: ENHRY, SYGVKD. This CDR3 is built from 13 residues. The DNA of the CDR3 is TGTGCCATCAGGGGAGTGGGGGCCAACGTCCTGACTTTC. It yields the protein CAIRGVGANVLTF.

This sequence joins TRBV7-8 and TRBJ2-7; D is uncertain. The CDR3 length is 16 residues. Germline lookup yields CDR1 SGHVS and CDR2 FQNEAQ. Trimming removed 3 bases at V and 2 bases at J, with 17 bases between. CDR3 residues: CASSLNPEYLAYEQYF. The CDR3 DNA follows: TGTGCCAGCAGCTTGAACCCGGAGTATCTTGCCTACGAGCAGTACTTC.